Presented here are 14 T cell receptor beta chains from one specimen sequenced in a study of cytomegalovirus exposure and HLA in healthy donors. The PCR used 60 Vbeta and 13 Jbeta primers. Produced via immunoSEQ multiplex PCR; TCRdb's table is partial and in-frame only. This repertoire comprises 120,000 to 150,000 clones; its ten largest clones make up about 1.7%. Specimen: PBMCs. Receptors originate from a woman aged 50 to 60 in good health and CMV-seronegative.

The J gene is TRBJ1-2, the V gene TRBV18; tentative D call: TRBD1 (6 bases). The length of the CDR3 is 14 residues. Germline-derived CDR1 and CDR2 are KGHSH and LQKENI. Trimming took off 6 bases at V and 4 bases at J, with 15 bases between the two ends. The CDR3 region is CASSPTQGSYGYTF. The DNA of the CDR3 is TGTGCCAGCTCCCCGACACAGGGTTCCTATGGCTACACCTTC.

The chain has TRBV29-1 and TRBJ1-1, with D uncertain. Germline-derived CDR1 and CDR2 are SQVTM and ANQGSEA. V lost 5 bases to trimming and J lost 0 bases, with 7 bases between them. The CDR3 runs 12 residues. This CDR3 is CSVSSLNTEAFF. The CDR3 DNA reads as TGCAGCGTTTCTAGTCTGAACACTGAAGCTTTCTTT.

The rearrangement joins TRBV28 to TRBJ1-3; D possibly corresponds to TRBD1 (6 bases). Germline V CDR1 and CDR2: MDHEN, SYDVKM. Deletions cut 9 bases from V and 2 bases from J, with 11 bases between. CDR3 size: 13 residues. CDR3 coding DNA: TGTGCCAGTAGGGGGTGGACTGGAAACACCATATATTTT. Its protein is CASRGWTGNTIYF.

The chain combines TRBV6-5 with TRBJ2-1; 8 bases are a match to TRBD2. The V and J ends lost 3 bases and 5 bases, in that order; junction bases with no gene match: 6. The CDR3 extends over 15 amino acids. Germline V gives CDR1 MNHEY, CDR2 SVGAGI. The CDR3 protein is CASSYFRGGNNEQFF. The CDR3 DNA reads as TGTGCCAGCAGTTATTTCCGGGGGGGAAACAATGAGCAGTTCTTC.

CDR3 nucleotide sequence: TGTGCCAGCAGGAAGGCAGGGGGCTACGAGCAGTACTTC. Protein sequence: CASRKAGGYEQYF. This chain joins TRBV25-1 and TRBJ2-7; 7 bases map to TRBD1. Germline CDR1 reads MGHDK; CDR2 reads SYGVNS. The trim removed 6 bases at V and 3 bases at J, leaving 5 bases unmatched. The CDR3 is made up of 13 amino acids.

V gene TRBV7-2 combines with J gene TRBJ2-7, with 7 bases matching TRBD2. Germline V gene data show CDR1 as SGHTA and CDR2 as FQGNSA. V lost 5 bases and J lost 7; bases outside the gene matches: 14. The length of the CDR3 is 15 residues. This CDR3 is CASSPPGTIDQEQYF. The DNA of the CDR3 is TGTGCCAGCAGCCCCCCCGGGACTATCGACCAGGAGCAGTACTTC.

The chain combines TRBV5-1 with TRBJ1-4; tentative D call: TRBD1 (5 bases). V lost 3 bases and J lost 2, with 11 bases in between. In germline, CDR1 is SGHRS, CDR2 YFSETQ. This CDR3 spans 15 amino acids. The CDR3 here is CASSWGRGTNEKLFF. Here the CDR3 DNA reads TGCGCCAGCAGCTGGGGCCGGGGGACTAATGAAAAACTGTTTTTT.

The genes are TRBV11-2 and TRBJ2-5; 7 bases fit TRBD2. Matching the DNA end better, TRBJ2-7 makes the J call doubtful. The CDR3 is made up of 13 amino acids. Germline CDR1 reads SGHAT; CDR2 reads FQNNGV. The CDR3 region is CASSWGRAYEQYF. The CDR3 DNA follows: TGTGCCAGCAGCTGGGGGAGGGCTTACGAGCAGTACTTC.

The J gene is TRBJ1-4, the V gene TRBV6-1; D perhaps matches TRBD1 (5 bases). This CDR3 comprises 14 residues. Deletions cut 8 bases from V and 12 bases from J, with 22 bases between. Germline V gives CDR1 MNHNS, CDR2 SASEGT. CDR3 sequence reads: CASRRGSGRKELFF. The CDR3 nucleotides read TGTGCCAGCCGCCGGGGTTCAGGGAGGAAAGAACTGTTTTTT.

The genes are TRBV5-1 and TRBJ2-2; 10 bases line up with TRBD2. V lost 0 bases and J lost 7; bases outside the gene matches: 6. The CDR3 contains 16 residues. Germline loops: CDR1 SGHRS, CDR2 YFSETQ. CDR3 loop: CASSLALAGFGGELFF. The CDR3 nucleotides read TGCGCCAGCAGCTTGGCACTAGCGGGGTTCGGCGGGGAGCTGTTTTTT.

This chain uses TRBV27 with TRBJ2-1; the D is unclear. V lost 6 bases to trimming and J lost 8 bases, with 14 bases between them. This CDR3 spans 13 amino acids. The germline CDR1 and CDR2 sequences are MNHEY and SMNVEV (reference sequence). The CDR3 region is CASSSFIQDEQFF. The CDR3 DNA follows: TGTGCCAGCAGCTCGTTTATTCAGGATGAGCAGTTCTTC.

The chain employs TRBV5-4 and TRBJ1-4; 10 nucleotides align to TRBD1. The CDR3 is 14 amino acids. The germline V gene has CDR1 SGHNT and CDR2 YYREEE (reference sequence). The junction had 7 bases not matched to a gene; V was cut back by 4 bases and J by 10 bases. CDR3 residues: CASSGRDRGGKLFF. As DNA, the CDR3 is TGTGCCAGCAGCGGCCGGGACAGGGGAGGAAAACTGTTTTTT.

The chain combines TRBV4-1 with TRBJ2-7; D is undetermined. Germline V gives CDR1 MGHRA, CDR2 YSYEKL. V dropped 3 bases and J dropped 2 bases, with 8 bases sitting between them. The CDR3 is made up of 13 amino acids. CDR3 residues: CASSHGVTYEQYF. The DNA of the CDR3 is TGCGCCAGCAGCCACGGTGTCACCTACGAGCAGTACTTC.

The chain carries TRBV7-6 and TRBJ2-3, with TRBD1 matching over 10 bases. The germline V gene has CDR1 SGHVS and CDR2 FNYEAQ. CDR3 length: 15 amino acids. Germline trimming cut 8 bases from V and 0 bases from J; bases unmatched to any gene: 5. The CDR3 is CASRRQGASTDTQYF. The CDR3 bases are TGTGCCAGCCGGCGACAGGGGGCCAGCACAGATACGCAGTATTTT.